This T cell receptor (beta chain) was recorded in a study of cytomegalovirus exposure and HLA in healthy donors. Overall study findings and caveats: About 90% or about 30% of the time was how often most TCR beta V segments were productive, according to an earlier analysis. A reported reduction in N-insertions relative to the roughly 700-donor mean was seen in an Asian-associated ancestry cluster in a later analysis. In a later analysis, TCR association rates varied by HLA locus: DRB1 most, HLA-C fewest.

In germline, CDR1 is GTSNPN, CDR2 SVGIG (reference sequence). This CDR3 has 12 amino acids. Amplification used 60 Vbeta primers and 13 Jbeta primers. Using immunoSEQ multiplex PCR, the repertoire was profiled, and TCRdb retains in-frame clones only, with some absent. The sample totals some 41,000 clones; its top ten clones hold more than 5%. Concerning this clone itself: What it recognizes is unknown. An end of the junction does not agree with germline; a read error may underlie this.

The sequence was collected from a man aged 25 to 40 in good health and CMV-seronegative. The V call is TRBV30, the J call TRBJ1-1; 10 nucleotides match TRBD1. Material: PBMCs. In DNA, the CDR3 is TGTGCCTGGGAAGGGACAGGGGATAACCTACTGTTT. It translates to CAWEGTGDNLLF.